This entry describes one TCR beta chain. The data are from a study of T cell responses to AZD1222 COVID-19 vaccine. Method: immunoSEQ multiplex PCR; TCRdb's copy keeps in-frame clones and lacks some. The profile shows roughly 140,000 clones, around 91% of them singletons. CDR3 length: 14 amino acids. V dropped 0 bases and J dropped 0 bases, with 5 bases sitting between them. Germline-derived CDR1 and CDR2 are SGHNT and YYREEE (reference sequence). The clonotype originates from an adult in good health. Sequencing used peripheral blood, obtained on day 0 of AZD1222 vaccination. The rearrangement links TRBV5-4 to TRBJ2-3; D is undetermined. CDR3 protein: CASSLDTSTDTQYF. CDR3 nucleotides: TGTGCCAGCAGCTTGGATACCAGCACAGATACGCAGTATTTT.